These T cell receptor beta chains were read from a single sample in a study of blood T cell repertoires in COVID-19. TCRdb's table, derived via immunoSEQ multiplex PCR, lists solely in-frame clones and lacks some. The table lists around 180,000 clones, more than 65% of them singletons. Sequenced input: PBMCs or T cells enriched from blood (not recorded which). These receptors originate from a woman aged 45 to 65 with acute COVID-19. Both conserved end residues are part of each CDR3. The D gene is left open where the match is weak. Clone sizes are given selectively: once, few, many, or a class where the clone is expanded.

cdr3_nt	cdr3_aa	v_call	clone_size	j_call	d_call
TGTGCCAGTAGACGGCGTACGTCGGGGACTGAAGCTTTCTTT	CASRRRTSGTEAFF	TRBV19	once	TRBJ1-1	NA
TGTGCCAGCAGCTTAGACAGGGCTGGAAACACCATATATTTT	CASSLDRAGNTIYF	TRBV7-9	NA	TRBJ1-3	NA
TGTGCCTGGAGTGTAGGGGGCACCGGGGAGCTGTTTTTT	CAWSVGGTGELFF	TRBV30	NA	TRBJ2-2	NA
TGTGCCAGCAGCGTAGCCCAGCGGACCACTGAAGCTTTCTTT	CASSVAQRTTEAFF	TRBV9	NA	TRBJ1-1	NA
TGCAGCGTTGGTGTAGGGGCAGAGTATGGCTACACCTTC	CSVGVGAEYGYTF	TRBV29-1	NA	TRBJ1-2	NA
TGTGCCAGCTCACCAACCTTGACAGGGTTAGAGACCCAGTACTTC	CASSPTLTGLETQYF	TRBV18	NA	TRBJ2-5	TRBD1
TGTGCCAGCAGCCTACAGACAGGGATAGGACAGGGCTACACCTTC	CASSLQTGIGQGYTF	TRBV5-8	once	TRBJ1-2	TRBD1
TGTGCCAGCTCACCACCCGGAGGGGGCAACTCTGGAAACACCATATATTTT	CASSPPGGGNSGNTIYF	TRBV18	once	TRBJ1-3	TRBD1
TGTGCCAGCAGCGTACGGTGGGCCACCGATTCACCCCTCCACTTT	CASSVRWATDSPLHF	TRBV9	NA	TRBJ1-6	NA
TGTGCCAGCAGCCTGAGCGAGGACACTGAAGCTTTCTTT	CASSLSEDTEAFF	TRBV7-8	NA	TRBJ1-1	NA
TGTGCCAGCAGCCAAGATCTTCCGGGGGGAGGGTCAGATACGCAGTATTTT	CASSQDLPGGGSDTQYF	TRBV3-1/TRBV3-2	NA	TRBJ2-3	TRBD2
TGCGCCAGCAGCCAAGGGGAGGCTCAGCGGAAAAATGAGCAGTTCTTC	CASSQGEAQRKNEQFF	TRBV4-3	NA	TRBJ2-1	NA
TGTGCCAGCACTACACAGGTTAGAGTGGCTTTCTTT	CASTTQVRVAFF	TRBV28	few	TRBJ1-1	NA
TGTGCCAGCAACAATGAGGCGGAACTTAACTATGGCTACACCTTC	CASNNEAELNYGYTF	TRBV6-5	NA	TRBJ1-2	NA
TGTGCCAGCAGCTCCGGAGGGAGGGCCTCTGGAAACACCATATATTTT	CASSSGGRASGNTIYF	TRBV5-4	NA	TRBJ1-3	NA
TGTGCCAGCAGCTTAGTGGCGGTGGGTGGCACCGCGAGGGAAGCTTTCTTT	CASSLVAVGGTAREAFF	TRBV7-2	NA	TRBJ1-1	NA
TGTGCCAGCAGCCCCCGGACTAGCCATGAGCAGTTCTTC	CASSPRTSHEQFF	TRBV7-6	NA	TRBJ2-1	TRBD2
TGTGCCAGCACAGGGGGCGAGACGAATACGCAGTATTTT	CASTGGETNTQYF	TRBV2	NA	TRBJ2-3	TRBD1
TGTGCCAGCAGGTCCCCGTCCAGGGGCATGCATTTT	CASRSPSRGMHF	TRBV6-5	NA	TRBJ1-5	NA
TGTGCCAGCAGCCAAGAGGAGGGCTATCAGCCCCAGCATTTT	CASSQEEGYQPQHF	TRBV4-2	NA	TRBJ1-5	NA
TGCGCCAGCAGCTTGGAAGGGAGCTCTGGGGCCAACGTCCTGACTTTC	CASSLEGSSGANVLTF	TRBV5-1	NA	TRBJ2-6	NA
TGTGCCAGCAGCCGGACGGACAGGACGACTGGAAACACCATATATTTT	CASSRTDRTTGNTIYF	TRBV13	NA	TRBJ1-3	TRBD1
TGCGCCAGCAGCCTAGGACAGGGCTCCTCACCCCTCCACTTT	CASSLGQGSSPLHF	TRBV5-1	once	TRBJ1-6	TRBD1
TGTGCCAGCAGCCCCGGACAGTTAAATCAGCCCCAGCATTTT	CASSPGQLNQPQHF	TRBV7-8	NA	TRBJ1-5	NA
TGTGCCAGTAATGCAAGGGGCCGGAGCACTGAAGCTTTCTTT	CASNARGRSTEAFF	TRBV19	few	TRBJ1-1	NA
TGTGCCAGCAGCTCCCAACCGGACAGGAACCCCTATGGCTACACCTTC	CASSSQPDRNPYGYTF	TRBV7-3	NA	TRBJ1-2	TRBD1